Described below is a single T cell receptor (beta chain) sequence and its context. This sample was included in a study of shared clonotypes between healthy human individuals. Per the germline V gene, CDR1 is MNHEY and CDR2 is SMNVEV (reference sequence). The V and J ends lost 6 bases and 6 bases respectively, with 10 bases between them. The CDR3 loop spans 12 amino acids. Repertoires were generated with immunoSEQ multiplex PCR, while TCRdb's copy carries only in-frame clones and drops some. The repertoire holds about a million clones, approximately 70% seen once, with about 1.5% in the top ten. The J gene is TRBJ2-3, the V gene TRBV27; D might be TRBD2 (5 bases). The clonotype originates from a man younger than 35 in good health. The sample comprised memory CD4+ T cells sorted from blood. Subset meaning: CD45RA-negative fraction. The CDR3: CASRPSGDTQYF. The CDR3 nucleotides are TGTGCCAGCAGACCATCGGGGGATACGCAGTATTTT.